One sample yielded the 8 T cell receptor beta chains listed below, sequenced in a study of blood T cell repertoires in COVID-19. The table came from immunoSEQ multiplex PCR; TCRdb's copy has only in-frame clones and leaves some out. The sample has some 200,000 clones; about nine tenths are singletons. Source material: PBMCs or T cells enriched from blood (not recorded which). These receptors were taken from a woman in her twenties or thirties who had recovered from COVID-19.

V usage is TRBV19 and J usage is TRBJ2-2; 7 nucleotides agree with TRBD1. The CDR3 spans 19 residues. CDR1 LNHDA and CDR2 SQIVND come from the germline V gene (reference sequence). V trimming: 5 bases; J trimming: 4 bases; junction bases outside the gene matches: 19. The CDR3 DNA sequence: TGTGCCAGTAGTCCCATACACCGACAGGGTCGTTCGGGCACCGGGGAGCTGTTTTTT. The encoded protein is CASSPIHRQGRSGTGELFF.

V is TRBV4-3 and J is TRBJ1-1; a weak D match, TRBD1 (5 bases). Trimming left V 4 bases short and J 1 base short, with 16 bases between. This CDR3 is built from 16 residues. Germline lookup yields CDR1 LGHNA and CDR2 YSLEER. Here the CDR3 reads CASSPASSTGNTEAFF. The CDR3 region has the DNA TGCGCCAGCAGCCCAGCGTCGAGTACAGGGAACACTGAAGCTTTCTTT.

A few counts support this clone. The J gene is TRBJ1-1, the V gene TRBV11-3; 7 bases agree with TRBD1. Germline V CDR1 and CDR2: SGHNT, YENEEA. Germline trimming cut 1 base from V and 11 bases from J; bases unmatched to any gene: 4. This CDR3 has 12 residues. The CDR3 DNA reads as TGTGCCAGCAGCTTAGTCGGCAGGGGGGCTTTCTTT. Translated, it gives CASSLVGRGAFF.

The chain links TRBV5-4 to TRBJ2-7; weak D call: TRBD2 (5 bases). The CDR3 totals 14 residues. Germline values: CDR1 SGHNT, CDR2 YYREEE (reference sequence). With 1 base removed from V and 6 bases from J, the gap between germline ends came to 14 bases. The chain's CDR3 is CASSLWSGRGEQYF. CDR3 bases: TGTGCCAGCAGCTTGTGGTCGGGGAGAGGCGAGCAGTACTTC.

This clone was seen a few times. The chain is built from TRBV3-1 (or the pseudogene TRBV3-2) and TRBJ2-2; TRBD1 is a possible D gene (6 bases). From germline, CDR1 is LGHDT and CDR2 YNNKEL (reference sequence). The V and J ends lost 6 bases and 5 bases respectively, with 16 bases between them. CDR3 length equals 15 residues. The CDR3 spells CASSPTTTGTGELFF. The CDR3 DNA reads as TGTGCCAGCAGTCCAACGACTACAGGGACCGGGGAGCTGTTTTTT.

V gene TRBV6-2 or TRBV6-3 combines with J gene TRBJ1-2, with D uncertain. Looked up from germline, CDR1 is MNHEY and CDR2 is SVGEGT. This CDR3 has 13 residues. Trimming shortened V by 2 bases and J by 4 bases, and 8 bases separated the two germline ends. The CDR3 coding sequence is TGTGCCAGCAGTTACGAGGGTGCCTATGGCTACACCTTC. This sequence encodes CASSYEGAYGYTF.

The J gene is TRBJ2-7, the V gene TRBV5-1; D call uncertain. Trimming left V 4 bases short and J 0 bases short, with 20 bases between. Germline values: CDR1 SGHRS, CDR2 YFSETQ. The CDR3 consists of 17 residues. The CDR3 loop reads CASSPSTLAGSSYEQYF. CDR3 in DNA: TGCGCCAGCAGCCCAAGTACACTGGCAGGAAGCTCCTACGAGCAGTACTTC.

The CDR3 is CASSSGISNGYTF. Here the CDR3 DNA reads TGTGCCAGCAGCTCAGGGATAAGCAATGGCTACACCTTC. The gene calls are TRBV11-2 and TRBJ1-2; TRBD1 might be the D (5 bases). CDR3 size: 13 residues. Trimming took off 4 bases at V and 6 bases at J, with 12 bases between the two ends. Germline CDR1 is SGHAT and CDR2 is FQNNGV.